This T cell receptor (beta chain) was sequenced for a study of T cells in Graves' hyperthyroidism and ophthalmopathy. Notes on the study in general: From stable hyperthyroidism, ophthalmopathy was separated by a 13 V-J model. Within blood appeared most thyroid clonotypes that had expanded above 0.001.

RNA transcripts served as the template for amplifying TCR beta CDR3 regions. An initial round of RT-PCR targeting the TCR CDR3 relied on the HTBI primer set. TCRdb called the multiplex PCR reads again in MiXCR, with one record for every CDR3 protein. This sample has 350,000 to 400,000 distinct CDR3 sequences, with around a sixth found just once. On this clonotype: Its antigen is undetermined. This may be a read error: a much more frequent sequence differs by one nucleotide.

CDR3 size: 11 residues. CDR1 and CDR2 from the germline V gene are SGHDN and FVKESK. It was uncontrolled infection, other autoimmune disease, pregnancy or lactation that excluded patients. Together with thyroid ultrasound, orbital computed tomography, serum thyroxine and TRAb, clinical symptoms were used for diagnoses. The V call is TRBV14, the J call TRBJ2-7; D tentatively fits TRBD1 or TRBD2 (5 bases each). The specimen sequenced was blood. This TCR derives from a young man with Graves' ophthalmopathy. The CDR3 DNA is TGTACCAGCAGCCAGGGACGCGAGCAGTACTTC. Translated: CTSSQGREQYF.